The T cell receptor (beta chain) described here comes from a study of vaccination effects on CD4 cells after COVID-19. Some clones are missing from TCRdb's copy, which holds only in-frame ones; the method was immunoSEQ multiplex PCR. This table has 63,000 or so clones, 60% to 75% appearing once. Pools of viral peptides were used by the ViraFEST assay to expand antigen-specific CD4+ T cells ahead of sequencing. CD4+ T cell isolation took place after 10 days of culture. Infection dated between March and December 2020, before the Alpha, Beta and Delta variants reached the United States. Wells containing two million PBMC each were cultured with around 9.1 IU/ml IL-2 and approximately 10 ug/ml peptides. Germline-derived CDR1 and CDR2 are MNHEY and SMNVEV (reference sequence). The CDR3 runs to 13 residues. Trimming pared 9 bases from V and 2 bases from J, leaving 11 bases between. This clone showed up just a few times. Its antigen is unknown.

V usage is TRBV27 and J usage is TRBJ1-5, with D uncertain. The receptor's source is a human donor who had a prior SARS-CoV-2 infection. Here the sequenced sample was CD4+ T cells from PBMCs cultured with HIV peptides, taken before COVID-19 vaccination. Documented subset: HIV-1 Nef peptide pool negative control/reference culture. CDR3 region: CASRERGNQPQHF. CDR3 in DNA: TGTGCCAGTAGGGAAAGGGGCAATCAGCCCCAGCATTTT.